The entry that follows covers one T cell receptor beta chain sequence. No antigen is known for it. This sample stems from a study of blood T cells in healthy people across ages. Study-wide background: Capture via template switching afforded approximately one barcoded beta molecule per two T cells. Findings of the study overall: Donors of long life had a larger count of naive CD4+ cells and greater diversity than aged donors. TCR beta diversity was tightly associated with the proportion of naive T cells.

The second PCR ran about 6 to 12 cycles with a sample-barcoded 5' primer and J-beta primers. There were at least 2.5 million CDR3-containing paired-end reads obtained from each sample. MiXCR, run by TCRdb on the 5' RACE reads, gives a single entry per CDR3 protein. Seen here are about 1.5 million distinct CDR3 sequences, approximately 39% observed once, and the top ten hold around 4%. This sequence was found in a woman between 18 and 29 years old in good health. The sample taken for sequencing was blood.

CDR3 bases: TGCGCCAGCAGCTTGGGTCTTGGACAGGGAAAAACCGGGGAGCTGTTTTTT. It yields the protein CASSLGLGQGKTGELFF. This rearrangement joins TRBV5-1 to TRBJ2-2, with 8 positions matching TRBD1. Unmatched junction bases numbered 9, after V lost 0 bases and J lost 5 bases. Germline lookup yields CDR1 SGHRS and CDR2 YFSETQ. CDR3 size: 17 residues.